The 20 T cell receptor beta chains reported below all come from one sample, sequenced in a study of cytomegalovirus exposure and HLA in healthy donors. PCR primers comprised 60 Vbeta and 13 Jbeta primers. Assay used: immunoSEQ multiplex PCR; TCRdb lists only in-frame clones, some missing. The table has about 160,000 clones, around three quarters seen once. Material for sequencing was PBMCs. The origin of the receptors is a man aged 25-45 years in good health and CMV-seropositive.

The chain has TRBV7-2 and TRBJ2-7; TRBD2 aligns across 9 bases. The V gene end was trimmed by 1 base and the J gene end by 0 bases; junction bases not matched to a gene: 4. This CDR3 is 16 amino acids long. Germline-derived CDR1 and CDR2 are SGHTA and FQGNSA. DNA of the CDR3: TGTGCCAGCAGCTTAGGGGCGGGGGGGTTCTCCTACGAGCAGTACTTC. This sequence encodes CASSLGAGGFSYEQYF.

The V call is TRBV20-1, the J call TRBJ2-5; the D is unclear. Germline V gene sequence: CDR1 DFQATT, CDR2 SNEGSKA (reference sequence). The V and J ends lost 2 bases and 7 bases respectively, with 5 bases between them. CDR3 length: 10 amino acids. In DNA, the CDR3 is TGCAGTGCTAGAACGGGGACCCAGTACTTC. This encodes CSARTGTQYF.

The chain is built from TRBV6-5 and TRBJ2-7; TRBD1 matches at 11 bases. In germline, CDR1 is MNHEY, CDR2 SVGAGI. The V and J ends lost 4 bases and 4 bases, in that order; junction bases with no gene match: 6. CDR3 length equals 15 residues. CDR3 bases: TGTGCCAGCAGTTTGGGACAGGGGGGAGCATACGAGCAGTACTTC. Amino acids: CASSLGQGGAYEQYF.

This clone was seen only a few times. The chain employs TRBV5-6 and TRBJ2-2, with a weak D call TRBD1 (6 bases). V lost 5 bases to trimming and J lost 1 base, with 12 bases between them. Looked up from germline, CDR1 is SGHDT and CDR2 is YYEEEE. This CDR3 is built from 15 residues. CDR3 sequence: CASSFSGQNTGELFF. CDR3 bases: TGTGCCAGCAGTTTCTCGGGACAGAACACCGGGGAGCTGTTTTTT.

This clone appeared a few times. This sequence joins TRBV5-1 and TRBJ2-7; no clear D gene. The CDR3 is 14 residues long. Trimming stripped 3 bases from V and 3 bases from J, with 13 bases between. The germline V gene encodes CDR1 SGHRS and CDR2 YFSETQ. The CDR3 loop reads CASSSDGLYYEQYF. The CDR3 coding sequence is TGCGCCAGCAGCTCGGATGGGCTTTACTACGAGCAGTACTTC.

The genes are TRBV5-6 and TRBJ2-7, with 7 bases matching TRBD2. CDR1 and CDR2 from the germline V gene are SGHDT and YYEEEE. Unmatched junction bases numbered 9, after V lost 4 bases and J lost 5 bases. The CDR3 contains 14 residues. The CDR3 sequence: CASSLAGVINEQYF. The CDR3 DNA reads TGTGCCAGCAGCCTGGCGGGGGTAATCAACGAGCAGTACTTC.

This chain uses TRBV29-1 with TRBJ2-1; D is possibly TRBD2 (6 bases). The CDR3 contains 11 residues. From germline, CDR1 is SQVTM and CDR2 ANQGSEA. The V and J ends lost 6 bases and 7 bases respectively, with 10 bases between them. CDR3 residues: CSVRLVNEQFF. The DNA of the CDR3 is TGCAGCGTACGACTAGTGAATGAGCAGTTCTTC.

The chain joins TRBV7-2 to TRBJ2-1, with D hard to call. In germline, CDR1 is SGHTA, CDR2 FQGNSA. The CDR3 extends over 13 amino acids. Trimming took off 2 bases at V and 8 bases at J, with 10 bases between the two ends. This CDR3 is CASSLRGWDEQFF. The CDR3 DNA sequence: TGTGCCAGCAGCTTACGAGGATGGGATGAGCAGTTCTTC.

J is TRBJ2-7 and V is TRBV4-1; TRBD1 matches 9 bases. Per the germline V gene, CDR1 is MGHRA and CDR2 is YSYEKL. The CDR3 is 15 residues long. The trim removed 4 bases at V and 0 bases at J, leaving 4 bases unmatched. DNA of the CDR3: TGCGCCAGCAGCCTTCAGGACAGGGGCTCCTACGAGCAGTACTTC. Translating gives CASSLQDRGSYEQYF.

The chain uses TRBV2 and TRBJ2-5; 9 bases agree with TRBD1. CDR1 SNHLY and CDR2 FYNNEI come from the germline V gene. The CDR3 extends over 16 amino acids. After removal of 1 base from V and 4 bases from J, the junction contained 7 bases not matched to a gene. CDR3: CASSEGDRGYGETQYF. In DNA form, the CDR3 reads TGTGCCAGCAGTGAAGGTGACAGGGGGTATGGAGAGACCCAGTACTTC.

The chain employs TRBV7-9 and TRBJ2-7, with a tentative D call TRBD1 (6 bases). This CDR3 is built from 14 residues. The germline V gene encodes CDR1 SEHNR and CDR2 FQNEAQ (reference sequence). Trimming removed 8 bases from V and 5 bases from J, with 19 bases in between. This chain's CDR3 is CASSPPQGPNEQYF. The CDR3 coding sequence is TGTGCCAGCTCCCCTCCGCAGGGGCCCAACGAGCAGTACTTC.

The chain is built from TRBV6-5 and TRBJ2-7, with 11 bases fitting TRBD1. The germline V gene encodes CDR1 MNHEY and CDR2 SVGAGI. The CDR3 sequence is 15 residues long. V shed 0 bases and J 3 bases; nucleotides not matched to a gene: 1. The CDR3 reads CASSYSGQGGYEQYF. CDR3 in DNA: TGTGCCAGCAGTTACTCGGGACAGGGGGGCTACGAGCAGTACTTC.

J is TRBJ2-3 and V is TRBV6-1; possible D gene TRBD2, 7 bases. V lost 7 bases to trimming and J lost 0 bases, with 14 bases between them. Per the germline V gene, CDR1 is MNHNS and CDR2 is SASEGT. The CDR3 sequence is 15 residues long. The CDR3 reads CASTGGPWSTDTQYF. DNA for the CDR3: TGTGCCAGCACCGGGGGGCCGTGGAGCACAGATACGCAGTATTTT.

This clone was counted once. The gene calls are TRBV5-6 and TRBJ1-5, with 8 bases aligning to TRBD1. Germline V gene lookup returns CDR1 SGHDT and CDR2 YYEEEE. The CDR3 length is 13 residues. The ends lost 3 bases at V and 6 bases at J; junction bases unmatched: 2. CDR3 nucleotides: TGTGCCAGCAGCTCCGGACAGGGTCAGCCCCAGCATTTT. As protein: CASSSGQGQPQHF.

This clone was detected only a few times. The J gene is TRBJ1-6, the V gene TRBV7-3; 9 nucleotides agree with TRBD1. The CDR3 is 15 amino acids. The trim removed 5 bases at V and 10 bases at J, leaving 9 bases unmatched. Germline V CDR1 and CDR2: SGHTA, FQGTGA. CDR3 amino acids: CASSTSGQGGSPLHF. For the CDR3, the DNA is TGTGCCAGCAGCACCTCGGGACAGGGCGGGTCACCCCTCCACTTT.

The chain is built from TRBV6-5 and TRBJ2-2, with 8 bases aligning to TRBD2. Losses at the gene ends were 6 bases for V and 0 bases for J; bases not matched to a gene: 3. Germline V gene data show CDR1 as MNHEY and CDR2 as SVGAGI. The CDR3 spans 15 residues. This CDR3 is CASSTGLANTGELFF. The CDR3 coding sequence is TGTGCCAGCAGCACGGGACTAGCGAACACCGGGGAGCTGTTTTTT.

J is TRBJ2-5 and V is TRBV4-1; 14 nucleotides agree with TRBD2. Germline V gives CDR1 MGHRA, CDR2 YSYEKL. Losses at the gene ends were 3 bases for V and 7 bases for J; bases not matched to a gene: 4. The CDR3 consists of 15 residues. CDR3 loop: CASSQGLAGAGTQYF. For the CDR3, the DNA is TGCGCCAGCAGCCAGGGACTAGCGGGGGCCGGGACCCAGTACTTC.

The CDR3: CASSRQGPAGELFF. CDR3 nucleotides: TGTGCCAGCAGTCGACAGGGACCCGCCGGGGAGCTGTTTTTT. The chain combines TRBV6-1 with TRBJ2-2; 7 bases agree with TRBD1. The V gene end was trimmed by 5 bases and the J gene end by 6 bases; junction bases not matched to a gene: 6. Looked up from germline, CDR1 is MNHNS and CDR2 is SASEGT. The CDR3 totals 14 residues.

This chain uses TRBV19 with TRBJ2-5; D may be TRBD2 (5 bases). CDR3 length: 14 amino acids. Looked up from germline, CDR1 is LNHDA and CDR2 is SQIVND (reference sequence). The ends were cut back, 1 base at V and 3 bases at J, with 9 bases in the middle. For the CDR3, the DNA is TGTGCCAGTAGTATAGGGACTGCAAAAGAGACCCAGTACTTC. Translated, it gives CASSIGTAKETQYF.

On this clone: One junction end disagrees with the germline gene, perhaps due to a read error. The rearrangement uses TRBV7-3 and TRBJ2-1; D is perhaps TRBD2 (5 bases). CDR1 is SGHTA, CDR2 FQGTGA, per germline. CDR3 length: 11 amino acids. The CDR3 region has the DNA TGTGCCAGCAGCTTGGGCGGGCCGCCAATCTTC. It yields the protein CASSLGGPPIF.